A single sample is the source of the 19 T cell receptor beta chains below, sequenced in a study of Ad26.COV2.S vaccination and SARS-CoV-2 variants. The sample's treatment: around 19 received Ad26.COV2.S at low or high dose, single or two shots; 5 received placebo; per-sample allocation not given. Collection of samples fell on day 63 after the first vaccine or placebo injection. The table came from immunoSEQ multiplex PCR; TCRdb's copy has only in-frame clones and leaves some out. The table includes 400,000 to 450,000 clones, about nine tenths detected once. This material consisted of peripheral blood, taken in a trial of Ad26.COV2.S vaccine versus placebo. Receptors originate from a person aged 18-65 years who received the Ad26.COV2.S COVID-19 vaccine or a placebo.

V is TRBV29-1 and J is TRBJ2-1; TRBD2 might be the D (5 bases). The CDR3 covers 11 residues. Germline CDR1 and CDR2: SQVTM and ANQGSEA. V shed 1 base and J shed 8 bases, with 6 bases lying between them. The CDR3 sequence is CSVEGEYEQFF. DNA of the CDR3: TGCAGCGTTGAAGGGGAGTATGAGCAGTTCTTC.

The CDR3 here is CASSLRTSGGTDTQYF. The CDR3 coding sequence is TGTGCCAGCAGCCTCCGGACTAGCGGGGGCACAGATACGCAGTATTTT. The J gene is TRBJ2-3, the V gene TRBV9; the match to TRBD2 covers 12 bases. J lost 1 base, V lost 4 bases, and 4 bases had no gene match. Germline V gene lookup returns CDR1 SGDLS and CDR2 YYNGEE. The CDR3 length is 16 residues. The full variable domain, completed using reference TRBV9 and TRBJ2-3, is DSGVTQTPKHLITATGQRVTLRCSPRSGDLSVYWYQQSLDQGLQFLIQYYNGEERAKGNILERFSAQQFPDLHSELNLSSLELGDSALYFCASSLRTSGGTDTQYFGPGTRLTVL.

This rearrangement joins TRBV28 to TRBJ1-3; a possible D gene is TRBD1 (6 bases). Trimming stripped 3 bases from V and 2 bases from J, with 11 bases between. The CDR3 totals 15 residues. CDR1 and CDR2 from the germline V gene are MDHEN and SYDVKM. Here the CDR3 DNA reads TGTGCCAGCAGTTTTCAGGGGAGTACTGGAAACACCATATATTTT. It specifies CASSFQGSTGNTIYF.

The gene calls are TRBV11-1 and TRBJ2-7, with unresolved D. This CDR3 is 13 amino acids long. Germline CDR1 reads SGHAT; CDR2 reads FQDESV (reference sequence). The V end was cut by 4 bases, the J end by 3 bases, with 10 bases between. The CDR3: CASSSHMGYEQYF. The CDR3 nucleotides are TGTGCCAGCAGCTCCCACATGGGCTACGAGCAGTACTTC.

The chain carries TRBV24-1 and TRBJ2-2; TRBD1 matches 9 bases. Germline V lookup: CDR1 KGHDR, CDR2 SFDVKD. Unmatched junction bases numbered 5, after V lost 0 bases and J lost 4 bases. The length of the CDR3 is 17 residues. CDR3 amino acids: CATSDLKGQGFTGELFF. CDR3 DNA: TGTGCCACCAGTGATTTGAAGGGACAGGGATTCACCGGGGAGCTGTTTTTT.

This clone was recorded once. This sequence joins TRBV28 and TRBJ2-3; the D gene is possibly TRBD2 (5 bases). Germline lookup yields CDR1 MDHEN and CDR2 SYDVKM. The CDR3 totals 16 residues. The germline V and J ends were trimmed by 5 bases and 1 base, with 16 bases remaining between them. The CDR3 nucleotides are TGTGCCAGCAGTCGCCCACCTAGCAGAGGCACAGATACGCAGTATTTT. Protein: CASSRPPSRGTDTQYF.

V is TRBV5-1 and J is TRBJ2-3; 9 nucleotides match TRBD2. The CDR3 sequence is 16 residues long. Germline V gives CDR1 SGHRS, CDR2 YFSETQ. The trim removed 4 bases at V and 5 bases at J, leaving 11 bases unmatched. CDR3 amino acids: CASSLTSGPLRDTQYF. The CDR3 coding sequence is TGCGCCAGCAGCCTTACTAGCGGGCCTCTTAGAGATACGCAGTATTTT.

The V and J genes are TRBV6-2 or TRBV6-3 and TRBJ2-2; 8 bases line up with TRBD2. CDR1 and CDR2 (germline): MNHEY, SVGEGT. The CDR3 is made up of 14 amino acids. Trimming cost V 1 base and J 7 bases; bases outside gene matches: 2. The CDR3 protein is CASSYFGRGGELFF. DNA for the CDR3: TGTGCCAGCAGTTACTTCGGGAGGGGCGGGGAGCTGTTTTTT.

The V and J genes are TRBV7-9 and TRBJ2-5, with a weak D call TRBD1 (5 bases). V lost 2 bases, J lost 3 bases, and 13 bases lay in between. There are 15 residues in the CDR3. The germline V gene has CDR1 SEHNR and CDR2 FQNEAQ (reference sequence). CDR3 loop: CASSLRQGIEETQYF. The CDR3 DNA reads as TGTGCCAGCAGCTTACGCCAGGGTATTGAAGAGACCCAGTACTTC.

V is TRBV6-2 or TRBV6-3 and J is TRBJ2-1; 10 nucleotides line up with TRBD2. The V gene end was trimmed by 0 bases and the J gene end by 3 bases; junction bases not matched to a gene: 5. CDR1 is MNHEY, CDR2 SVGEGT, per germline. The CDR3 contains 17 residues. The DNA for the CDR3 is TGTGCCAGCAGTTACTCTAAAACTAGCGGGGTCTACAATGAGCAGTTCTTC. This codes for CASSYSKTSGVYNEQFF.

This sequence joins TRBV9 and TRBJ1-1; D remains unclear. The CDR3 loop spans 14 amino acids. Trimming took 2 bases from V and 3 from J, leaving 11 bases between them. Germline V gives CDR1 SGDLS, CDR2 YYNGEE. CDR3 DNA: TGTGCCAGCAGCGTGAAGGGATTGGACACTGAAGCTTTCTTT. Its translation is CASSVKGLDTEAFF.

The chain links TRBV7-8 to TRBJ2-3; a weak D match, TRBD1 (5 bases). Germline assignment: CDR1 SGHVS and CDR2 FQNEAQ. This CDR3 is 15 amino acids long. V was clipped by 6 bases and J by 4 bases, with 17 bases between them. This chain's CDR3 is CASRDTLTGPDTQYF. The CDR3 DNA sequence: TGTGCCAGCAGGGATACCCTTACAGGCCCAGATACGCAGTATTTT. The full variable domain, in which reference TRBV7-8 and TRBJ2-3 provide the parts outside the CDR3, is GAGVSQSPRYKVAKRGQDVALRCDPISGHVSLFWYQQALGQGPEFLTYFQNEAQLDKSGLPSDRFFAERPEGSVSTLKIQRTQQEDSAVYLCASRDTLTGPDTQYFGPGTRLTVL.

This chain uses TRBV18 with TRBJ1-1; no clear D. CDR1 and CDR2 (germline): KGHSH, LQKENI. The CDR3 is made up of 13 amino acids. V lost 3 bases to trimming and J lost 1 base, with 6 bases between them. CDR3 sequence reads: CASSPAPNTEAFF. The CDR3 DNA reads TGTGCCAGCTCACCGGCCCCGAACACTGAAGCTTTCTTT. The whole variable domain, filled in from reference TRBV18 and TRBJ1-1, reads NAGVMQNPRHLVRRRGQEARLRCSPMKGHSHVYWYRQLPEEGLKFMVYLQKENIIDESGMPKERFSAEFPKEGPSILRIQQVVRGDSAAYFCASSPAPNTEAFFGQGTRLTVV.

The V gene is TRBV6-2 or TRBV6-3, the J gene TRBJ2-7; no reliable D call. This CDR3 spans 12 amino acids. V was pared by 3 bases and J by 2 bases, with 5 bases between. CDR1 and CDR2 (germline): MNHEY, SVGEGT. CDR3 nucleotide sequence: TGTGCCAGCAGTTATAACACCTACGAGCAGTACTTC. Translated, it gives CASSYNTYEQYF.

This chain connects TRBV4-1 to TRBJ2-7, with TRBD1 matching over 9 bases. The CDR3 is 16 residues long. Germline CDR1 and CDR2: MGHRA and YSYEKL. J lost 5 bases, V lost 4 bases, and 12 bases had no gene match. DNA of the CDR3: TGCGCCAGCAGCCTCAGCACCGGGACAGGGACTAACGAGCAGTACTTC. Translating it yields CASSLSTGTGTNEQYF.

The rearrangement uses TRBV7-3 and TRBJ2-7, with D perhaps TRBD1 (6 bases). The CDR3 sequence is 13 residues long. The V and J ends lost 5 bases and 6 bases respectively, with 14 bases between them. Germline CDR1 SGHTA, CDR2 FQGTGA. CDR3 residues: CASSSQTGSEQYF. The DNA of the CDR3 is TGTGCCAGCAGCAGTCAGACAGGCTCCGAGCAGTACTTC.

This chain uses TRBV19 with TRBJ1-4, with 7 bases fitting TRBD1. This CDR3 region has 14 residues. Germline assignment: CDR1 LNHDA and CDR2 SQIVND (reference sequence). V trimming: 5 bases; J trimming: 4 bases; junction bases outside the gene matches: 4. The DNA of the CDR3 is TGTGCCAGTAGTCCCGGGACAGTTAATGAAAAACTGTTTTTT. Translated: CASSPGTVNEKLFF.

This sequence joins TRBV28 and TRBJ2-7, with 7 bases matching TRBD1. The germline V gene encodes CDR1 MDHEN and CDR2 SYDVKM. The CDR3 is 14 residues long. J lost 2 bases, V lost 5 bases, and 6 bases had no gene match. The CDR3 nucleotides read TGTGCCAGCAGTAACGCTCAGGGGGCCTACGAGCAGTACTTC. As protein: CASSNAQGAYEQYF.

The chain combines TRBV27 with TRBJ2-1; weak D call: TRBD2 (6 bases). The CDR3 loop spans 13 amino acids. Germline CDR1 MNHEY, CDR2 SMNVEV (reference sequence). V shed 8 bases and J shed 7 bases, with 15 bases lying between them. CDR3: CASSTRSGNEQFF. The CDR3 DNA follows: TGTGCCAGCTCCACTAGGAGCGGGAATGAGCAGTTCTTC.